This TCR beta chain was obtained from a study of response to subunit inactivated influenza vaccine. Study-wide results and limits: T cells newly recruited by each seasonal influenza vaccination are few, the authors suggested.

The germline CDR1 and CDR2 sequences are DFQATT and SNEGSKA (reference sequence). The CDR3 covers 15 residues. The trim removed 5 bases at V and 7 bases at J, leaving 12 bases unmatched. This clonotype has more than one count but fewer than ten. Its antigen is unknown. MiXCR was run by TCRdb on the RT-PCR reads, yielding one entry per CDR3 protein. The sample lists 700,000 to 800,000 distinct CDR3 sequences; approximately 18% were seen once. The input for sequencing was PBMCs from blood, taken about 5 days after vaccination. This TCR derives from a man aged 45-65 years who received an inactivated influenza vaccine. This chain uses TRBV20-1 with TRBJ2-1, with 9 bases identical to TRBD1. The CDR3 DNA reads TGCAGTGCTGTAACCGGGACAGGGTCTTTTAATGAGCAGTTCTTC. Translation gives CSAVTGTGSFNEQFF.